This is a list of T cell receptor beta chains from one sample in a study of graft-versus-host responses after intestinal transplantation. Only in-frame clones appear in the TCRdb table, and some are missing; sequencing was by immunoSEQ multiplex PCR. The sample carries about 130,000 clones, around 90% recorded once. For these receptors, no antigen is known. The source was unstimulated CD4+ T cells sorted from spleen or lymph node cells, collected before intestinal transplant. Every receptor here comes from a human donor who received an intestinal transplant. Both conserved end residues are part of each CDR3. D genes are given only for firm matches. Some rows mark clone size as missing; the rest say once, few, many or name a class of expanded clone.

size	V	D	J	DNA	CDR3
-	TRBV28	-	TRBJ1-3	TGTGCCAGCAGTCCCGTGAGTCCGTCTGGAAACACCATATATTTT	CASSPVSPSGNTIYF
-	TRBV30	-	TRBJ1-2	TGTGCCTGGAACCCTCATGAATATGGCTACACCTTC	CAWNPHEYGYTF
-	TRBV19	-	TRBJ2-3	TGTGCCAGTATCGGGACATACACAGATACGCAGTATTTT	CASIGTYTDTQYF
-	TRBV5-4	-	TRBJ1-3	TGTGCCAGCAGCCTGGATGGGGGCAGGAACACCATATATTTT	CASSLDGGRNTIYF
-	TRBV5-1	-	TRBJ2-5	TGCGCCAGCAGCTGGGGGACGGCCCAAGAGACCCAGTACTTC	CASSWGTAQETQYF
-	TRBV9	-	TRBJ1-3	TGTGCCAGCAGCTCCCCTGGTGGAAACACCATATATTTT	CASSSPGGNTIYF
-	TRBV6-5	-	TRBJ1-1	TGTGCCAGCAGTTACTCGGTATCCCCGGGCACTGAAGCTTTCTTT	CASSYSVSPGTEAFF
-	TRBV6-5	-	TRBJ2-1	TGTGCCAGCAGCGCAGACTACAATGAGCAGTTCTTC	CASSADYNEQFF
few	TRBV6-1	-	TRBJ2-2	TGTGCCAGCAGTGAACTAGGGACTTCTCTTCCGACCGGGGAGCTGTTTTTT	CASSELGTSLPTGELFF
-	TRBV7-8	-	TRBJ1-5	TGTGCCAGCAGCTTAACGTCAAATAGCAATCAGCCCCAGCATTTT	CASSLTSNSNQPQHF
-	TRBV5-4	TRBD2	TRBJ2-1	TGTGCCAGCAGCGGCAAAGATAGCGGGGAGGCCTACAATGAGCAGTTCTTC	CASSGKDSGEAYNEQFF
-	TRBV5-4	TRBD1	TRBJ2-2	TGTGCCAGCAGCTCCCCGGGACAGGGGCGCACCGGGGAGCTGTTTTTT	CASSSPGQGRTGELFF
-	TRBV6-5	-	TRBJ1-1	TGTGCCAGCAGTTACCAAAGACAGGTTGAAGCTTTCTTT	CASSYQRQVEAFF
-	TRBV19	TRBD1	TRBJ1-4	TGTGCCAGTAGTCAGACAGGGCAGGGTGAAAAACTGTTTTTT	CASSQTGQGEKLFF